This T cell receptor beta chain was identified during a study of T cells expressing NK-cell markers. Turning to the study itself: The sequencing cohort of eight donors included seven HCMV-seropositive individuals and one seronegative individual. Study findings and constraints: These clonotypes additionally ranked first within the CD3+CD56-NKG2C+ fraction of a few donors.

TCRdb reprocessed the 5' RACE reads; each CDR3 protein has one entry and no DNA is given. The sample totals 120,000 to 150,000 distinct CDR3 sequences. CDR3 size: 13 residues. From germline, CDR1 is SGDLS and CDR2 YYNGEE. With regard to this clonotype: Its specificity is unknown.

Sequencing used blood T cells: a sorted CD56 or NKG2C T cell subset, CD4+ or CD8+ T cells, or bulk PBMC T cells (not recorded which). This sequence joins TRBV9 and TRBJ2-1. The TCR comes from a young man in good health. CDR3 loop: CASSARSYNEQFF.